The present T cell receptor (beta chain) was sequenced within a study of T cell responses to AZD1222 COVID-19 vaccine. The data were produced by immunoSEQ multiplex PCR, yet TCRdb's version contains in-frame clones alone and is incomplete. The sample yields 120,000 to 150,000 clones, around nine tenths seen once. V was pared by 1 base and J by 4 bases, with 10 bases of the junction left unmatched. The CDR3 contains 17 residues. Germline-derived CDR1 and CDR2 are LGHNA and YSLEER. Worth noting for this clone: Its antigen is as yet unknown.

Study results and caveats: A reported finding is that nearly half of spike-specific TCRs target unmutated variant regions.

V and J are TRBV4-3 and TRBJ2-7; 10 nucleotides agree with TRBD2. This TCR was recovered from an adult who received the AZD1222 COVID-19 vaccine. Sequencing was performed on peripheral blood, taken 28 days after the second AZD1222 dose. The CDR3 DNA sequence: TGCGCCAGCAGCCAAGCAGCTTCTAGCGGGAGCGGGTACGAGCAGTACTTC. Protein sequence: CASSQAASSGSGYEQYF.